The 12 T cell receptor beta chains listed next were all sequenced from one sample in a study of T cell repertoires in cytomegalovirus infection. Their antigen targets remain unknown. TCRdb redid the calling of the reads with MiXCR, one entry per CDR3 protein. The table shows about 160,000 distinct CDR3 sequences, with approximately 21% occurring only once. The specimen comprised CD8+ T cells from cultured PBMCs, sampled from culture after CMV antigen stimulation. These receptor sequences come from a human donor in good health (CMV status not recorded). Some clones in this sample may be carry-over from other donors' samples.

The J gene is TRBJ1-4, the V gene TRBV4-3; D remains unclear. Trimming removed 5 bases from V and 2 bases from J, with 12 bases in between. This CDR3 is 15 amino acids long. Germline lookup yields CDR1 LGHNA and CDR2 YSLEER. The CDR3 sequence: CASSIRLSTNEKLFF. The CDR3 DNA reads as TGCGCCAGCAGCATTAGGTTGTCCACTAATGAAAAACTGTTTTTT.

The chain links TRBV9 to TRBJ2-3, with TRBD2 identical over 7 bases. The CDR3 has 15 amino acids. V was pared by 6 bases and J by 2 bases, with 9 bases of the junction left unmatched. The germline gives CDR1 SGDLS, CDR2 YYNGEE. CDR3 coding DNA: TGTGCCAGCAACGTCGCGGGGGAGCTCACAGATACGCAGTATTTT. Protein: CASNVAGELTDTQYF.

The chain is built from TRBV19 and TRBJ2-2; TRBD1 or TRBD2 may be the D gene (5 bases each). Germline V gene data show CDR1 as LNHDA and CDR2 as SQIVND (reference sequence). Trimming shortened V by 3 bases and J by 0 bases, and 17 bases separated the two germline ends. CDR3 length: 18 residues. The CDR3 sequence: CASSITGTPESNTGELFF. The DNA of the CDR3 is TGTGCCAGTAGTATTACCGGGACGCCCGAATCGAACACCGGGGAGCTGTTTTTT.

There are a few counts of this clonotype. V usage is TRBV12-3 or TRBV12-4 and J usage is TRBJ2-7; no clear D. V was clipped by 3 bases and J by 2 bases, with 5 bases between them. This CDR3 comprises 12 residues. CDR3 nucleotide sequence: TGTGCCAGCAGTTTCATTGCCTACGAGCAGTACTTC. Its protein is CASSFIAYEQYF.

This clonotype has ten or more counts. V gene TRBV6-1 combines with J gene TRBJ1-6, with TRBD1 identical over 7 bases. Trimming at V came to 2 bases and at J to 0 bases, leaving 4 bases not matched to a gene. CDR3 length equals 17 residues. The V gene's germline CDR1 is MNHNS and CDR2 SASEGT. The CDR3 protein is CASSELEGASYNSPLHF. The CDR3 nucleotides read TGTGCCAGCAGTGAACTTGAGGGGGCCTCCTATAATTCACCCCTCCACTTT.

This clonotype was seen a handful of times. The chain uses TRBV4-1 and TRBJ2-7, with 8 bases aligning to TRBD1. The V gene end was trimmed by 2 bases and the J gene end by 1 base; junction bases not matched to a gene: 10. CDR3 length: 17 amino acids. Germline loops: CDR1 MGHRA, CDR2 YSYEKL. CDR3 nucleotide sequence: TGCGCCAGCAGCCAATACCACCGGGGACAGGATTCCTACGAGCAGTACTTC. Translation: CASSQYHRGQDSYEQYF.

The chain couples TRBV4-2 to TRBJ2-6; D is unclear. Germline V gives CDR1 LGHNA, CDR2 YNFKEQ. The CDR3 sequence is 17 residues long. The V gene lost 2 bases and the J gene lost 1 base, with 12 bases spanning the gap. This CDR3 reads CASSQSDGRSGANVLTF. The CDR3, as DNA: TGTGCCAGCAGCCAATCTGATGGGCGTTCTGGGGCCAACGTCCTGACTTTC.

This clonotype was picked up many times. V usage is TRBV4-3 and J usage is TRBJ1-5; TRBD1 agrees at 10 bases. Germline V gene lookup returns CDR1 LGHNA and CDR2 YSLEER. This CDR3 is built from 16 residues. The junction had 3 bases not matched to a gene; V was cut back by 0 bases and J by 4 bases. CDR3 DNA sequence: TGCGCCAGCAGCCAAGAAAGGGACAGGGGAAATCAGCCCCAGCATTTT. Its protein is CASSQERDRGNQPQHF.

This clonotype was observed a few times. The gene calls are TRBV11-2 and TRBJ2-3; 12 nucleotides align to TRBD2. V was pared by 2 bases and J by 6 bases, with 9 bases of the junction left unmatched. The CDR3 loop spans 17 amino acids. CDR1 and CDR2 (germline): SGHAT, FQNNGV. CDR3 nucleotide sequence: TGTGCCAGCAGCTTATATAATCCTAGCGGGGGGGCCGATACGCAGTATTTT. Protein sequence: CASSLYNPSGGADTQYF.

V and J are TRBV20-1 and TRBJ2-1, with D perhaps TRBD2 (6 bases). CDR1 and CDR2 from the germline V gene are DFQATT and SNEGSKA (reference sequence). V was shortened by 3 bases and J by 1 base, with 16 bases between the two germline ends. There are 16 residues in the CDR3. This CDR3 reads CSASLPGRGSYNEQFF. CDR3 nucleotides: TGCAGTGCTAGTCTCCCCGGACGGGGGTCCTACAATGAGCAGTTCTTC.

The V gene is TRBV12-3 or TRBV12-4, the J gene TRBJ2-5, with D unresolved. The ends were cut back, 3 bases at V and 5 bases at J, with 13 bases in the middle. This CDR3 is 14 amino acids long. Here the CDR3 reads CASSFGSSGETQYF. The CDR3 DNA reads TGTGCCAGCAGTTTCGGAAGCTCTGGGGAGACCCAGTACTTC.

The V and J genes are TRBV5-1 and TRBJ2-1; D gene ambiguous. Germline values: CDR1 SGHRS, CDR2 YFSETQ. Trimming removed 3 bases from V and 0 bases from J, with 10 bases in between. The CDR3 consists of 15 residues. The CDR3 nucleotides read TGCGCCAGCAGCTACACAGAGAGCTCCTACAATGAGCAGTTCTTC. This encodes CASSYTESSYNEQFF.